The entry below gives a single T cell receptor beta chain sequence along with its context. Its target is not known. Other DNA sequences in the sample encode the same CDR3. This record belongs to a study of shared clonotypes between healthy human individuals. The study, taken as a whole, reports: Sorted-subset samples were not fully sequenced, rarefaction indicated.

Between the trimmed V and J ends, which lost 3 bases and 0 bases, there was a span of 9 bases. The CDR3 sequence is 15 residues long. CDR1 LNHDA and CDR2 SQIVND come from the germline V gene (reference sequence). This table comes from immunoSEQ multiplex PCR, and its TCRdb copy is limited to in-frame clones, with some not included. The table has approximately 1.5 million clones, 95% to 99% seen once; the top ten hold approximately 0.44%. The sequencing sample was made of naive CD4+ T cells sorted from blood. Specified subset: CD45RA+ positively selected. This receptor was taken from a man in his thirties or forties in good health. This rearrangement joins TRBV19 to TRBJ2-1; D is uncertain. The CDR3 sequence is CASSIEGFSYNEQFF. The CDR3 DNA reads as TGTGCCAGTAGTATCGAAGGGTTCTCCTACAATGAGCAGTTCTTC. The entire variable domain, with the rest obtained from reference TRBV19 and TRBJ2-1, is as follows: DGGITQSPKYLFRKEGQNVTLSCEQNLNHDAMYWYRQDPGQGLRLIYYSQIVNDFQKGDIAEGYSVSREKKESFPLTVTSAQKNPTAFYLCASSIEGFSYNEQFFGPGTRLTVL.